This T cell receptor (beta chain) derives from a study of blood T cell repertoires in COVID-19. The data were produced by immunoSEQ multiplex PCR, yet TCRdb's version contains in-frame clones alone and is incomplete. The repertoire holds about 400,000 clones, 86% seen once, with just over 7% in the top ten. V lost 2 bases, J lost 2 bases, and 13 bases lay in between. This CDR3 spans 16 amino acids. Germline assignment: CDR1 MNHNS and CDR2 SASEGT. Sequencing used peripheral blood. The source is a woman aged 60-75 years with COVID-19, enrolled during active disease. The rearrangement links TRBV6-1 to TRBJ1-5; D call uncertain. Written as DNA, the CDR3 is TGTGCCAGCAGTGAAAGGAGCCGGGATGGCAATCAGCCCCAGCATTTT. Translated, it gives CASSERSRDGNQPQHF.